This T cell receptor beta chain was profiled in a study of T cell repertoires in cytomegalovirus infection. About the research overall: From public TCR beta signatures came an indication of both CMV infection and matching HLA type. Study findings and constraints: Summed frequency of shared TCR beta families picked out CMV carriers who also had the relevant HLA. The response measured ex vivo was dominated by TCR beta clonotypes (HLA-C-restricted and CMV-specific).

TCRdb passed the reads through MiXCR, listing each CDR3 protein once. The table lists roughly 250,000 distinct CDR3 sequences, under 25% of them singletons. Concerning this clonotype: Its antigen remains unidentified.

This CDR3 is built from 12 residues. V was clipped by 8 bases and J by 7 bases, with 12 bases between them. This TCR was sampled from a human donor in good health (CMV status not recorded). Some clones in this sample may be carry-over from other donors' samples. The sample comprised CD8+ T cells from PBMCs. The V call is TRBV12-3 or TRBV12-4, the J call TRBJ1-5; D might be TRBD1 (6 bases). For the CDR3, the DNA is TGTGCCAGCGCACCAGGGGTCCAGCCCCAGCATTTT. Its translation is CASAPGVQPQHF.